This TCR beta chain came from a study of T-cell reconstitution after alpha-beta-depleted transplantation in children. Germline V gives CDR1 KGHSH, CDR2 LQKENI. The trim removed 5 bases at V and 8 bases at J, leaving 18 bases unmatched. The CDR3 runs 17 residues. Using unique molecular identifiers, the investigators prepared the TCRbeta library. TCRdb independently ran MiXCR on the PCR reads; one entry per CDR3 protein. Of hundreds of thousands of distinct CDR3 sequences in the sample, around 13% were seen once. In the case of this clonotype: What it recognizes is unknown.

Study-wide findings and caveats: Expanded graft clones numbering several hundred reportedly gave rise to alpha-beta T cells about two months after transplant.

Specimen: PBMCs, collected before TCRalphabeta/CD19-depleted stem cell transplant. The J gene is TRBJ2-1, the V gene TRBV18, with TRBD2 matching over 7 bases. The source of this sequence is a girl under 10 years old with congenital amegakaryocytic thrombocytopenia, due to receive a stem cell transplant. The CDR3 spells CASSLTGREIIGDEQFF. DNA for the CDR3: TGTGCCAGCTCATTAACGGGGCGGGAGATAATTGGCGATGAGCAGTTCTTC.